This T cell receptor beta chain was profiled in a study of Ad26.COV2.S vaccination and SARS-CoV-2 variants. Sequenced by immunoSEQ multiplex PCR; TCRdb stores in-frame clones only, minus some. Of under 600,000 clones listed, roughly nine tenths are singletons. The CDR3 sequence is 14 residues long. V dropped 3 bases and J dropped 7; count of bases not matched to a gene: 3. Germline CDR1 reads SGHAT; CDR2 reads FQNNGV. Documented treatment: some 20 received Ad26.COV2.S at low or high dose, single or two shots; several received placebo; per-sample allocation not given. Repertoires come from day 63 after the first vaccine or placebo injection.

The rearrangement uses TRBV11-2 and TRBJ2-7; 13 nucleotides agree with TRBD2. This material consisted of peripheral blood, taken in a trial of Ad26.COV2.S vaccine versus placebo. The clonotype comes from a person between 18 and 59 years old who received the Ad26.COV2.S COVID-19 vaccine or a placebo. The CDR3 loop is CASSFGLAGVEQYF. The DNA of the CDR3 is TGTGCCAGCAGCTTCGGACTAGCGGGGGTTGAGCAGTACTTC.